These T cell receptor beta chains were read from a single sample in a study of cytomegalovirus exposure and HLA in healthy donors. Produced via immunoSEQ multiplex PCR; TCRdb's table is partial and in-frame only. The table lists roughly 100,000 clones, roughly 80% of them singletons. The sequenced material came from PBMCs. The source is a man aged 40-55 years in good health and CMV-seropositive. Both conserved end residues are part of each CDR3. The D gene is left open where the match is weak. Part of the rows lack a size; the others show once, few, many or a class for expanded clones.

TRBJ1-1,.,TRBD1,TRBV2,TGTGCCAGCAGTCGCAACAGGGGGGATAGCACTGAAGCTTTCTTT,CASSRNRGDSTEAFF
TRBJ2-1,.,.,TRBV19,TGTGCCAGTAGTATAGACCGGGGGGCTTACAATGAGCAGTTCTTC,CASSIDRGAYNEQFF
TRBJ1-1,.,TRBD1,TRBV7-3,TGTGCCAGCAGCGGTGACAGGGACACTGAAGCTTTCTTT,CASSGDRDTEAFF
TRBJ2-1,.,.,TRBV4-1,TGCGCCAGCAGCCAACCCCCTAGCTCGGGGGTCAATGAGCAGTTCTTC,CASSQPPSSGVNEQFF
TRBJ2-3,.,TRBD2,TRBV14,TGTGCCAGCAGCCAATTCAATCTAGCGGCCTTGAGCACAGATACGCAGTATTTT,CASSQFNLAALSTDTQYF
TRBJ2-6,.,TRBD1,TRBV19,TGTGCCAGCGACAGGACAGGCTCTGGGGCCAACGTCCTGACTTTC,CASDRTGSGANVLTF
TRBJ2-5,.,TRBD1,TRBV5-1,TGCGCCAGCAGCTTGCGGACAGGGACGGGAGAGACCCAGTACTTC,CASSLRTGTGETQYF
TRBJ2-3,.,TRBD1,TRBV11-2,TGTGCCAGCAGCTTAAGACCAGGGGGCACACACACAGATACGCAGTATTTT,CASSLRPGGTHTDTQYF
TRBJ2-3,.,.,TRBV10-1,TGCGCCAGCAGTGATTTGGGAGTTCTCAGCACAGATACGCAGTATTTT,CASSDLGVLSTDTQYF
TRBJ2-3,.,TRBD2,TRBV28,TGTGCCGCCAGGACTAGCGGGAGTGATACGCAGTATTTT,CAARTSGSDTQYF
TRBJ2-5,.,.,TRBV27,TGTGCCAGCAGTTTAAAGACTTCGGGAGAGACCCAGTACTTC,CASSLKTSGETQYF
TRBJ2-1,few,.,TRBV2,TGTGCCAGCAGTGAATCTTATAGCTCCTACAATGAGCAGTTCTTC,CASSESYSSYNEQFF
TRBJ2-1,.,TRBD2,TRBV5-1,TGCGCCAGCAGCTTTCAGGGACTAGCGGTTTACAATGAGCAGTTCTTC,CASSFQGLAVYNEQFF
TRBJ2-3,.,.,TRBV29-1,TGCAGCGTTAGCCCCCAAGGACAGAACACAGATACGCAGTATTTT,CSVSPQGQNTDTQYF
TRBJ2-5,.,TRBD1,TRBV19,TGTGCCAGTAGGGACAGGAGTCTTATGGAGACCCAGTACTTC,CASRDRSLMETQYF
TRBJ2-3,few,.,TRBV6-5,TGTGCCAGCAACGTACAGGGCCCCGGAGCAGATACGCAGTATTTT,CASNVQGPGADTQYF
TRBJ1-3,.,TRBD1,TRBV4-1,TGCGCCAGCAGGGTGACAGGGGTTAACTCTGGAAACACCATATATTTT,CASRVTGVNSGNTIYF
TRBJ1-1,.,.,TRBV18,TGTGCCAGCTCACCGGGAGGGAGTGGCACTGAAGCTTTCTTT,CASSPGGSGTEAFF
TRBJ2-2,.,TRBD2,TRBV10-2,TGCGCCAGCAGAGGACTAGCGGGAGGGCCCGTAGCCGGGAAGCTGTTTTTT,CASRGLAGGPVAGKLFF
TRBJ2-7,.,TRBD2,TRBV27,TGTGCCAGCACCCTGGTGGCGGGAGCGGACGAGCAGTACTTC,CASTLVAGADEQYF
TRBJ1-2,.,.,TRBV28,TGTGCCAGCAGTTTACGAGTCGATGGCTACACCTTC,CASSLRVDGYTF
TRBJ2-1,few,TRBD2,TRBV5-6,TGTGCCAGCAGCGTAATTAGCGGGAGGGCAGATGAGCAGTTCTTC,CASSVISGRADEQFF
TRBJ2-5,.,TRBD2,TRBV7-6,TGTGCCAGCAGCTTAGCGTCTAGCGGGGGGTTCCAAGAGACCCAGTACTTC,CASSLASSGGFQETQYF
TRBJ1-2,.,TRBD1,TRBV5-1,TGCGCCAGCAGCAGTGGACAGGGCGTAGTGTCCGGCTACACCTTC,CASSSGQGVVSGYTF
TRBJ2-3,.,TRBD2,TRBV30,TGTGCCTTCCAGCCCCCTGAGCGGGGGGACGGAACAGATACGCAGTATTTT,CAFQPPERGDGTDTQYF
TRBJ1-2,once,.,TRBV5-6,TGTGCCAGCAGTTTTAGCCGGGGCTATGGCTACACCTTC,CASSFSRGYGYTF
TRBJ2-3,once,.,TRBV29-1,TGCAGCGCCGACGCCGACAGGAGCACAGATACGCAGTATTTT,CSADADRSTDTQYF
TRBJ2-3,.,TRBD2,TRBV11-2,TGTGCCAGCAGCCCGGGACTAGCGGGAGGGCCCCTTGCAACAGATACGCAGTATTTT,CASSPGLAGGPLATDTQYF
TRBJ1-4,once,TRBD1,TRBV7-2,TGTGCCAGCAGCTTAGCTCGAGACAGGGCGCTTTTTTTT,CASSLARDRALFF
TRBJ1-5,few,TRBD1,TRBV19,TGTGCCAGTACCCGGGACAGGCTGAACAATCAGCCCCAGCATTTT,CASTRDRLNNQPQHF
TRBJ2-2,.,TRBD1,TRBV15,TGTGCCACCAGCAGTTCTCCGGGACAGGCAGTTTCCGGGGAGCTGTTTTTT,CATSSSPGQAVSGELFF
TRBJ1-1,.,TRBD1,TRBV2,TGTGCCAGCAATAGGGGGCACGCTGAAGCTTTCTTT,CASNRGHAEAFF
TRBJ2-7,.,TRBD1,TRBV18,TGTGCCAGCTCACCCGGACAGGGACCTCCCTACGAGCAGTACTTC,CASSPGQGPPYEQYF
TRBJ1-6,.,TRBD1,TRBV6-6,TGTGCCAGCAGTCGACAGGGGGACTCACCCCTCCACTTT,CASSRQGDSPLHF
TRBJ1-5,.,TRBD1,TRBV15,TGTGCCACCAGCAGAGCAGGGGGCGGTCAGCCCCAGCATTTT,CATSRAGGGQPQHF